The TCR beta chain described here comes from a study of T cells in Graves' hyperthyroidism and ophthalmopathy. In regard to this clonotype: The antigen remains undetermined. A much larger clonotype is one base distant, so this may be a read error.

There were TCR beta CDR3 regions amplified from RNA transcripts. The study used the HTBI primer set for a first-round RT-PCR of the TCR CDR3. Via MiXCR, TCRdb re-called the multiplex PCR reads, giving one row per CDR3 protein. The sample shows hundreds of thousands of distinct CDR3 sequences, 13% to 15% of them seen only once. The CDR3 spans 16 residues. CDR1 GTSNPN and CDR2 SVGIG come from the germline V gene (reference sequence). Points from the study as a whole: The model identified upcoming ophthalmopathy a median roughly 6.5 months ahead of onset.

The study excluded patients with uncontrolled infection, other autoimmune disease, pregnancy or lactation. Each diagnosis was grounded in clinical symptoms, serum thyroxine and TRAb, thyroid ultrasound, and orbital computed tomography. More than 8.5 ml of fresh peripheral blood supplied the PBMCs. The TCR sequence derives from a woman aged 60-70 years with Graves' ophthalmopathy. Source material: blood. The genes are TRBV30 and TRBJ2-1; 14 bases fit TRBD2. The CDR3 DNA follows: TGTGCCTGGAGTCAGGGACTAGCGGGAGTCAGCAATGAGCAGCTCTTC. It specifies CAWSQGLAGVSNEQLF.